One and the same sample provided the 24 T cell receptor beta chains below, sequenced in a study of metastatic and nonmetastatic thyroid tumors. Ahead of thyroid surgery, no patient had received treatment of any kind. MiXCR was used by TCRdb to re-call the PCR reads. The sample lists fewer than 12,000 clones, around 30% occurring once. Sequencing was done on a sample of tumor tissue. The source is a male donor with papillary thyroid cancer or a benign thyroid nodule (not recorded which). Some clones in this sample may be carry-over from other donors' samples.

As to this clone: A read error may account for a junction end that differs from germline. Written as DNA, the CDR3 is TGTGCTAGCAGCTTGGGGACTATTGGGAGTGCAGATACGCAGTATTTT. Protein product: CASSLGTIGSADTQYF. This chain connects TRBV7-7 to TRBJ2-3; 7 bases align to TRBD2. The CDR3 has 16 residues. The germline V gene has CDR1 SSHAT and CDR2 FNYEAQ (reference sequence).

This chain joins TRBV25-1 and TRBJ2-3, with TRBD2 matching over 12 bases. The trim removed 2 bases at V and 0 bases at J, leaving 6 bases unmatched. The germline gives CDR1 MGHDK, CDR2 SYGVNS. This CDR3 comprises 18 residues. Written as DNA, the CDR3 is TGTGCCAGCAGTGAAAAAGGACTAGCGGGAAATAGCACAGATACGCAGTATTTT. Its protein product is CASSEKGLAGNSTDTQYF. Using reference TRBV25-1 and TRBJ2-3 for the parts outside the CDR3, the full variable domain is EADIYQTPRYLVIGTGKKITLECSQTMGHDKMYWYQQDPGMELHLIHYSYGVNSTEKGDLSSESTVSRIRTEHFPLTLESARPSHTSQYLCASSEKGLAGNSTDTQYFGPGTRLTVL.

This clone rates as medium-sized. This chain joins TRBV2 and TRBJ2-3, with 8 bases aligning to TRBD2. CDR1 and CDR2 (germline): SNHLY, FYNNEI. The CDR3 has 16 amino acids. V shed 4 bases and J 5 bases; nucleotides not matched to a gene: 11. CDR3 in amino acids: CASSVGSGRSVDTQYF. The DNA for the CDR3 is TGTGCCAGCAGTGTCGGGAGCGGGAGATCCGTAGATACGCAGTATTTT.

This clone has only a few counts. V usage is TRBV28 and J usage is TRBJ2-7; no firm D call. The CDR3 totals 12 residues. Per germline, CDR1 MDHEN and CDR2 SYDVKM. V was trimmed by 2 bases and J by 6 bases, leaving 8 bases between them. The CDR3 here is CASSLGVGEQYF. As DNA, the CDR3 is TGTGCCAGCAGTTTAGGGGTGGGCGAGCAGTACTTC. Together with reference TRBV28 and TRBJ2-7, the CDR3 gives the full variable domain: DVKVTQSSRYLVKRTGEKVFLECVQDMDHENMFWYRQDPGLGLRLIYFSYDVKMKEKGDIPEGYSVSREKKERFSLILESASTNQTSMYLCASSLGVGEQYFGPGTRLTVT.

This chain links TRBV11-2 with TRBJ2-3, with D maybe TRBD1 (6 bases). The CDR3 covers 16 residues. Germline CDR1 is SGHAT and CDR2 is FQNNGV. V lost 4 bases and J 2 bases, leaving 16 bases between the germline ends. CDR3 in amino acids: CASSSRQAGITDTQYF. DNA of the CDR3: TGTGCCAGCAGCTCACGACAGGCCGGAATCACAGATACGCAGTATTTT.

By sample share, this clone is medium-sized (0.01 to 0.1%). The V call is TRBV7-8, the J call TRBJ1-5; tentatively, D is TRBD1 (6 bases). The germline CDR1 and CDR2 sequences are SGHVS and FQNEAQ. Deletions cut 2 bases from V and 7 bases from J, with 9 bases between. CDR3 length: 13 residues. The DNA for the CDR3 is TGTGCCAGCAGCTTATGGGGGGCCCAGCCCCAGCATTTT. Translated, it gives CASSLWGAQPQHF.

CDR3 DNA: TGCAGTGCCTCCCTTCCGGAGACATATAGCAATCAGCCCCAGCATTTT. This translates into CSASLPETYSNQPQHF. The V call is TRBV20-1, the J call TRBJ1-5; D remains ambiguous. Trimming took 6 bases from V and 0 from J, leaving 18 bases between them. Germline loops: CDR1 DFQATT, CDR2 SNEGSKA (reference sequence). This CDR3 has 16 amino acids.

This clone ranks as medium-sized (0.01 to 0.1%). The V call is TRBV5-8, the J call TRBJ2-5; 14 bases line up with TRBD2. The V segment lost 4 bases and the J segment 5 bases; nucleotides outside the gene matches: 7. Germline CDR1 is SGHTS and CDR2 is YDEGEE. This CDR3 comprises 16 residues. CDR3 nucleotides: TGTGCCAGCAGCCCGGGGACTAGCGGGAGTGAGGAGACCCAGTACTTC. Residues: CASSPGTSGSEETQYF.

By share of the sample, this clone is medium-sized. The genes are TRBV27 and TRBJ1-5, with unresolved D. Between the trimmed V and J ends, which lost 4 bases and 2 bases, there was a span of 9 bases. The length of the CDR3 is 14 residues. Germline V CDR1 and CDR2: MNHEY, SMNVEV (reference sequence). CDR3: CASSSSIRNQPQHF. Here the CDR3 DNA reads TGTGCCAGCAGTTCCTCTATCCGCAATCAGCCCCAGCATTTT.

By its share, this clone is medium-sized. The V call is TRBV29-1, the J call TRBJ2-1; 7 bases align to TRBD1. Per the germline V gene, CDR1 is SQVTM and CDR2 is ANQGSEA. Trimming took 0 bases from V and 0 from J; bases not matched to a gene: 5. CDR3 length: 16 amino acids. As DNA, the CDR3 is TGCAGCGTTGAAGATCCGGACAGGATCTCCTACAATGAGCAGTTCTTC. Encoded protein: CSVEDPDRISYNEQFF.

The table lists this clone with many counts. V is TRBV15 and J is TRBJ2-7; possible D gene TRBD1, 6 bases. CDR1 is LNHNV and CDR2 is YYDKDF in the germline V gene (reference sequence). The V and J ends lost 5 bases and 2 bases respectively, with 13 bases between them. The CDR3 contains 14 residues. DNA of the CDR3: TGTGCCACCAGCGCTGCTGACAGGACCTACGAGCAGTACGTC. It codes for CATSAADRTYEQYV.

V gene TRBV12-3 or TRBV12-4 combines with J gene TRBJ1-6, with unresolved D. The CDR3 length is 14 residues. V lost 1 base, J lost 9 bases, and 10 bases lay in between. In DNA form, the CDR3 reads TGTGCCAGCAGTTTAGGACCCTTGGGTTCACCCCTCCACTTT. Its protein product is CASSLGPLGSPLHF.

This clone is labeled medium-sized (0.01 to 0.1%). The V and J genes are TRBV20-1 and TRBJ1-2; 7 positions agree with TRBD1. V gave up 1 base and J gave up 2 bases; unmatched junction bases: 4. The germline V gene has CDR1 DFQATT and CDR2 SNEGSKA (reference sequence). The CDR3 runs to 14 residues. The CDR3 is CSARGQGGNYGYTF. CDR3 coding DNA: TGCAGTGCTAGAGGCCAGGGGGGCAACTATGGCTACACCTTC.

This clone was recorded at least ten times. In the same sample, other DNA sequences code for this CDR3. The rearrangement joins TRBV4-3 to TRBJ1-4; possibly TRBD1 for D (5 bases). The CDR3 covers 16 residues. V lost 0 bases and J 8 bases, leaving 16 bases between the germline ends. The germline gives CDR1 LGHNA, CDR2 YSLEER. The CDR3 nucleotides read TGCGCCAGCAGCCAAGAACCGGGCCTGGAGGGGGAAAAACTGTTTTTT. The encoded protein is CASSQEPGLEGEKLFF.

The chain is built from TRBV6-1 and TRBJ2-7; a weak D match, TRBD2 (5 bases). V lost 2 bases to trimming and J lost 4 bases, with 12 bases between them. Per germline, CDR1 MNHNS and CDR2 SASEGT. The CDR3 has 14 amino acids. In nucleotides, the CDR3 is TGTGCCAGCAGTGAATTACCGAGGACTTACGAGCAGTACTTC. Its translation: CASSELPRTYEQYF.

This chain joins TRBV4-3 and TRBJ2-3; D gene unclear. V dropped 0 bases and J dropped 4 bases, with 14 bases sitting between them. This CDR3 is built from 16 residues. Germline assignment: CDR1 LGHNA and CDR2 YSLEER. This CDR3 is CASSQDPRTASDTQYF. As DNA, the CDR3 is TGCGCCAGCAGCCAAGATCCCCGGACGGCCTCAGATACGCAGTATTTT.

The chain is built from TRBV20-1 and TRBJ1-2; D may be TRBD1 (5 bases). Germline V CDR1 and CDR2: DFQATT, SNEGSKA (reference sequence). The CDR3 totals 12 residues. Trimming stripped 3 bases from V and 9 bases from J, with 14 bases between. CDR3 in amino acids: CSASVWGDCYTF. The CDR3 coding sequence is TGCAGTGCTAGCGTGTGGGGGGACTGCTACACCTTC.

This clone counts as medium-sized. V usage is TRBV28 and J usage is TRBJ1-2; 9 bases agree with TRBD1. CDR3 length equals 15 residues. V gave up 4 bases and J gave up 2 bases; unmatched junction bases: 5. Germline assignment: CDR1 MDHEN and CDR2 SYDVKM. CDR3 in DNA: TGTGCCAGCAGTTCCGGACAGGGGAGGAACTATGGCTACACCTTC. Its protein product is CASSSGQGRNYGYTF.

This chain joins TRBV11-1 and TRBJ1-5, with 10 bases identical to TRBD1. Losses at the gene ends were 6 bases for V and 0 bases for J; bases not matched to a gene: 14. Per the germline V gene, CDR1 is SGHAT and CDR2 is FQDESV (reference sequence). The CDR3 spans 19 residues. CDR3 loop: CASSLATGGHLYSNQPQHF. The DNA of the CDR3 is TGTGCCAGCAGTTTGGCGACAGGGGGCCACCTTTATAGCAATCAGCCCCAGCATTTT.

This clone was recorded a few times. The chain recombines TRBV12-3 or TRBV12-4 with TRBJ1-1, with no clear D. The CDR3 sequence is 13 residues long. Trimming left V 3 bases short and J 8 bases short, with 13 bases between. CDR3 amino acids: CASSFEVRREAFF. In DNA, the CDR3 is TGTGCCAGCAGTTTTGAGGTCCGGAGGGAAGCTTTCTTT.

The chain carries TRBV30 and TRBJ1-5; D possibly corresponds to TRBD1 (6 bases). The CDR3 contains 14 residues. The V end was cut by 2 bases, the J end by 5 bases, with 13 bases between. The germline V gene has CDR1 GTSNPN and CDR2 SVGIG (reference sequence). CDR3: CAWSMGEGDQPQHF. For the CDR3, the DNA is TGTGCCTGGAGTATGGGGGAGGGGGATCAGCCCCAGCATTTT.

This clone rates as medium-sized. The chain joins TRBV6-1 to TRBJ2-7; the match to TRBD2 covers 7 bases. V lost 4 bases, J lost 7 bases, and 4 bases stayed unmatched. CDR1 and CDR2 (germline): MNHNS, SASEGT. The CDR3 has 12 amino acids. The DNA for the CDR3 is TGTGCCAGCAGTGGGCGGCGGGGGGAGCAGTACGTC. It is translated as CASSGRRGEQYV.

This chain joins TRBV27 and TRBJ2-7, with D perhaps being TRBD1 or TRBD2 (5 bases each). There are 15 residues in the CDR3. Deletions cut 5 bases from V and 6 bases from J, with 20 bases between. The V gene's germline CDR1 is MNHEY and CDR2 SMNVEV (reference sequence). The CDR3 loop is CASSPRDLRGREQYF. The CDR3 nucleotides are TGTGCCAGCAGTCCACGGGACCTTCGTGGGCGCGAGCAGTACTTC.

The chain employs TRBV5-1 and TRBJ1-2; D possibly corresponds to TRBD1 (6 bases). With 5 bases removed from V and 6 bases from J, the gap between germline ends came to 11 bases. The CDR3 loop spans 12 amino acids. Germline V gene lookup returns CDR1 SGHRS and CDR2 YFSETQ. CDR3 residues: CASRPGVDGYTF. CDR3 bases: TGCGCCAGCAGACCAGGGGTGGATGGCTACACCTTC.